Listed below are T cell receptor beta chains from one sample, sequenced in a study of cytomegalovirus exposure and HLA in healthy donors. The data were produced by immunoSEQ multiplex PCR, yet TCRdb's version contains in-frame clones alone and is incomplete. This sample has 250,000 to 350,000 clones, with approximately 70% found just once. The sample comprised PBMCs. The receptors shown here come from a female donor in good health and CMV-seronegative. Both conserved end residues are part of each CDR3. A D gene is named only where the DNA matches it firmly. Not all rows give a size; the values are once, few, many and, for expanded clones, a class.

TRBJ1-1	15	few	TRBV7-2	.	TGTGCCAGCAGCTTATCCTTTGACAGGTACACTGAAGCTTTCTTT	CASSLSFDRYTEAFF
TRBJ1-1	13	.	TRBV7-9	.	TGTGCCAGCAGCCCAGAGGGGGACACTGAAGCTTTCTTT	CASSPEGDTEAFF
TRBJ2-7	12	.	TRBV21-1	.	TGTGCCACCCGGACTAGCAATTACGAGCAGTACTTC	CATRTSNYEQYF
TRBJ1-5	17	.	TRBV30	.	TGTGCCTGGAGTCCACAAAGGAGCGGGAGGGGAAATCAGCCCCAGCATTTT	CAWSPQRSGRGNQPQHF
TRBJ2-2	15	.	TRBV27	TRBD1	TGTGCCAGCAGTTTAAGACAGGGGATCACCGGGGAGCTGTTTTTT	CASSLRQGITGELFF
TRBJ1-1	15	.	TRBV5-1	.	TGCGCCAGCAATCTAGGGGCCCCAGACTACACTGAAGCTTTCTTT	CASNLGAPDYTEAFF
TRBJ2-1	15	once	TRBV9	.	TGTGCCAGCAGCGTAGTAGGGGGAACCTACAATGAGCAGTTCTTC	CASSVVGGTYNEQFF
TRBJ2-5	16	.	TRBV28	TRBD1	TGTGCCAGCAGTTTACTGGGGACAGGGGCGAAAGAGACCCAGTACTTC	CASSLLGTGAKETQYF
TRBJ1-3	17	.	TRBV25-1	.	TGTGCCAGCAGTGGCGCGAACACGGGAATCTCTGGAAACACCATATATTTT	CASSGANTGISGNTIYF
TRBJ2-1	15	.	TRBV10-2	TRBD2	TGCGCCAGCAGTTTTACTAGCGGGAGGGCCCGTGAGCAGTTCTTC	CASSFTSGRAREQFF
TRBJ1-4	14	.	TRBV7-9	.	TGTGCCAGCAGCTTAAGGGGAACTAATGAAAAACTGTTTTTT	CASSLRGTNEKLFF
TRBJ2-7	14	.	TRBV5-6	.	TGTGCCAGCAGCCCCGCTGGCGGGGACTACGAGCAGTACTTC	CASSPAGGDYEQYF